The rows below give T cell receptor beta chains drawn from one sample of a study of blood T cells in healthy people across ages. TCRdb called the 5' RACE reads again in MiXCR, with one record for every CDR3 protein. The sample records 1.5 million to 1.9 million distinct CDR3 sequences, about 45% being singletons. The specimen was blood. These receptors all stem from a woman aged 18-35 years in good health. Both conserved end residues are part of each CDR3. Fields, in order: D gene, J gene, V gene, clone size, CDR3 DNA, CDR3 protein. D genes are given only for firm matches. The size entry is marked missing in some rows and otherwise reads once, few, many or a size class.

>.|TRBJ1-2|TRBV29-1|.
TGCAGCGTTGTTCAGGCTAACTATGGCTACACCTTC
CSVVQANYGYTF
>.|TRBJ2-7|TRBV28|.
TGTGCCAGCAGTTTCGGAGGGGTTGATCGTCAGAGGGAGCAGTACTTC
CASSFGGVDRQREQYF
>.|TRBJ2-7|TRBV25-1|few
TGTGCCAGCAGTGGACAGGACCACGAGCAGTACTTC
CASSGQDHEQYF
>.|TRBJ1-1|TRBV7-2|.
TGTGCCAGCAGCTTTTTAGGCATCGGGGCTGAAGCTTTCTTT
CASSFLGIGAEAFF
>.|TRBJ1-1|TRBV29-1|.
TGCAGCGTGTATATGGGGAGGATGAACACTGAAGCTTTCTTT
CSVYMGRMNTEAFF
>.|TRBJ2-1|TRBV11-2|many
TGTGCCAGCAGCGTACTCGACAATGAGCAGTTCTTC
CASSVLDNEQFF
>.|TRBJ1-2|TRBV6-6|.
TGTGCCAGCAGACCCACAGGAGGTGGTGGCCACACCTTC
CASRPTGGGGHTF
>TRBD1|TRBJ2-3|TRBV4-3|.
TGCGCCAGCAGCCAAGGGTGGGGGACAGGCGCAGATACGCAGTATTTT
CASSQGWGTGADTQYF
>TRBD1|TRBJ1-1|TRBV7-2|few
TGTGCCAGCAGCTTATGGGACAGGTCGACTGAAGCTTTCTTT
CASSLWDRSTEAFF
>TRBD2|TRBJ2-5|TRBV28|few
TGTGCCAGTCAAACGGGACTGGGACTAGCGGGTGTGGAGACCCAGTACTTC
CASQTGLGLAGVETQYF
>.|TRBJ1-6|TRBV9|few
TGTGCCAGCAGCGTAGGGGTGGAGTTTAATTCACCCCTCCACTTT
CASSVGVEFNSPLHF
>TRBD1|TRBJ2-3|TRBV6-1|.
TGTGCCAGCAGTGGGGGAGAGGGGGCCGATACGCAGTATTTT
CASSGGEGADTQYF
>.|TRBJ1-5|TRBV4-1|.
TGCGCCAGCAGCCAATTTCTCGGATTGGATCAGCCCCAGCATTTT
CASSQFLGLDQPQHF
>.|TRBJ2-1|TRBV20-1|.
TGCAGTGCACGGGCCCCCCACAATGAGCAGTTCTTC
CSARAPHNEQFF
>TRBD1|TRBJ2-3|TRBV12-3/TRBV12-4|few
TGTGCCAGCAGTTCACCGGGACAGGGTTCAGATACGCAGTATTTT
CASSSPGQGSDTQYF